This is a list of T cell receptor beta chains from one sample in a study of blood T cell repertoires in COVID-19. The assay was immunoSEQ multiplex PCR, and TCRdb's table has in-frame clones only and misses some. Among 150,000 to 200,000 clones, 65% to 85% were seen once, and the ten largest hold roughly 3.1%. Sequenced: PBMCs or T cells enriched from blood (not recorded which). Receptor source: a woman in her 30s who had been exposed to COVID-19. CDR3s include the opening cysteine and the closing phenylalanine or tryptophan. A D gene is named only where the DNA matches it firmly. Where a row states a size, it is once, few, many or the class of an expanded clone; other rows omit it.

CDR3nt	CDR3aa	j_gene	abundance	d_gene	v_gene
TGTGCCAGCAGCTTGTACGGGGAGGATGGCTACACCTTC	CASSLYGEDGYTF	TRBJ1-2	-	-	TRBV5-8
TGTGCCAGCAGCCAAGAGCCAGTCTATGGCTACACCTTC	CASSQEPVYGYTF	TRBJ1-2	few	-	TRBV3-1/TRBV3-2
TGTGCCAGCAGGAGTCCCGGGACAAGGAACACTGAAGCTTTCTTT	CASRSPGTRNTEAFF	TRBJ1-1	-	-	TRBV6-6
TGTGCCAGCAGCGTCGGTCGAGATATGAACACTGAAGCTTTCTTT	CASSVGRDMNTEAFF	TRBJ1-1	-	-	TRBV9
TGTGCCAGCAGTCCTTTGGGACTAGCGGGGGGGCCAGACGAGCAGTACTTC	CASSPLGLAGGPDEQYF	TRBJ2-7	-	TRBD2	TRBV28
TGTGCCAGCTCGCCGATACCAACGGCCGGGGTGGCTTTCTTT	CASSPIPTAGVAFF	TRBJ1-1	-	-	TRBV18
TGCAGTGCTAATGACGGCGGGAACACTGAAGCTTTCTTT	CSANDGGNTEAFF	TRBJ1-1	-	-	TRBV20-1
TGCAGCGTTTCGACTAGCGGGGGGGCTACCAAAAACATTCAGTACTTC	CSVSTSGGATKNIQYF	TRBJ2-4	-	TRBD2	TRBV29-1
TGTGCCTGGATTGGGACAGGGGTAAGCAATGAGCAGTTCTTC	CAWIGTGVSNEQFF	TRBJ2-1	-	TRBD1	TRBV30
TGTGCCAGCAGCCCCCTCGGTTTGGACACTGAAGCTTTCTTT	CASSPLGLDTEAFF	TRBJ1-1	-	-	TRBV7-2
TGTGCCAGCAGTTTAGCCCGGGGCACTGAAGCTTTCTTT	CASSLARGTEAFF	TRBJ1-1	-	-	TRBV12-3/TRBV12-4
TGTGCCACCAGCATCCGGAGCAGGGTCACTGAAGCTTTCTTT	CATSIRSRVTEAFF	TRBJ1-1	once	-	TRBV15
TGTGCCAGCAGCTTCATGAACACTGAAGCTTTCTTT	CASSFMNTEAFF	TRBJ1-1	-	-	TRBV11-3
TGTGCCAGCAGTTTAGTCGGGGGGACCGATGACTATGGCTACACCTTC	CASSLVGGTDDYGYTF	TRBJ1-2	-	-	TRBV27
TGTGCCAGCAGTGAAGCAAAGAGAAACATTCAGTACTTC	CASSEAKRNIQYF	TRBJ2-4	-	-	TRBV2
TGCGCCAGCAGTCGGCACCCGTTCTATGGCTACACCTTC	CASSRHPFYGYTF	TRBJ1-2	-	-	TRBV23-1